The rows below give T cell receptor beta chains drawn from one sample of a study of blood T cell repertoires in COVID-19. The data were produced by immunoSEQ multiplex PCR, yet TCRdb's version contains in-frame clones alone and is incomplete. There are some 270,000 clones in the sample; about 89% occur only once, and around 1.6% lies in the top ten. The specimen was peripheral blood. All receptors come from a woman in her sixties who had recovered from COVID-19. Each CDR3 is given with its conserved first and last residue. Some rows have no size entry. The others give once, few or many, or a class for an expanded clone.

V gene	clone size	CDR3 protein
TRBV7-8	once	CASSALGAPTDTQYF
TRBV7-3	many	CASSSSGVETQYF
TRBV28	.	CASRGPGLGKLFF
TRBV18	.	CASSPLAQGAVGWNEQFF
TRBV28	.	CASSDRGPNYGYTF
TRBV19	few	CASSPQGATNEKLFF
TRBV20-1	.	CSASSHGIKGGYTF
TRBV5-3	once	CARSAGGEQFF
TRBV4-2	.	CASSQDQGEGNQPQHF
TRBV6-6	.	CASSQNMDYGYTF
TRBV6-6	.	CASISQGSSYNEQFF
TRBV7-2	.	CASSLQEGLGGEQFF
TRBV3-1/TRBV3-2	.	CASSQVAGHRNEKLFF
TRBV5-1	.	CASSLAGGAKNIQYF
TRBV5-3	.	CARSFGTGNTSNQPQHF
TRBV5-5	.	CASSPIQGQGVKLFF
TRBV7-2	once	CASSLAGGSGANVLTF
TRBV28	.	CASSPLGQDSYEQYF
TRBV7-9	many	CASSLTGDQPQHF
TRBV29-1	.	CSVGQGGTQYF
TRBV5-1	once	CASSLEGASGTDTQYF
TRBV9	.	CASSVLGLAGETQYF
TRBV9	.	CASSPAGTGASYEQYF
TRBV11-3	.	CASSGEGDTEAFF
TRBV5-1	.	CASSLTQGALGEQYF